This T cell receptor beta chain was recorded in a study of spatial heterogeneity in lung cancer (dated by TCRdb to the late 2010s). Study-wide context: More beta-chain than alpha-chain transcripts were consistently detected, likely reflecting higher beta-chain transcript abundance. The study linked features of the TCR repertoire to counts of nonsynonymous mutations, which were determined by whole-exome sequencing of tumor tissue. In the raw uncorrected reads, each unique combination of TCR and UMI appeared on average more than ten times. At surgery, about 210 tumor regions, some 61 matched nontumor lung samples and 56 PBMC samples were TCR-sequenced for both alpha and beta chains. In non-small cell lung cancer, the study made a quantitative comparison of TCR alpha and beta repertoires among multiple tumor regions, matched nontumor lung and blood. Results and caveats for the whole study, not just this receptor: Ubiquitous expanded tumor TCRs were found in blood more often at tumor resection than at routine follow-up. Additional single-cell paired TCR alpha and beta sequencing was considered necessary to confirm, at a functional level, the hypothesis that regional TCRs recognize regional mutations.

The time point label for this specimen denotes: sample taken at primary tumor resection. Donors were under 95 patients with early-stage, untreated non-small cell lung cancer from the lung TRACERx cohort. For TCR sequencing, whole RNA was extracted from tumor and nontumor lung tissue, or from cryopreserved PBMC samples, and no cell sorting was done. A patient was chosen for TCR sequencing only when enough RNA was available from at least two tumor regions. There are many counts of this clonotype. The antigen it recognizes is unknown. Nothing much larger sits one base from this clone, and base qualities are not available. CDR1 SGHRS and CDR2 YFSETQ were looked up in the germline V gene. The junction shows trimming of 0 bases on V and 4 bases on J, plus 13 bases between the germline ends. Inclusive of the bounding cysteine and phenylalanine, the CDR3 is 15 residues long. Of all the DNA, just the CDR3 is kept, 45 bases in frame from base 1.

The library was produced with 5' RACE. The run used a NextSeq 500. The TCR library protocol attached a unique molecular identifier to each TCR cDNA molecule to allow correction of PCR and sequencing errors. As for the original processing: TCR identification, UMI-based error correction and CDR3 extraction were all carried out with Decombinator tools. Expanded TCRs were defined as those above a frequency of 2 per 1,000, corresponding to the top 1% of the tumor frequency distribution. Renyi diversity was calculated using the R vegan package after each repertoire was subsampled 100 times to 5,000 TCRs. CDR3 similarity networks were constructed using string-kernel similarity of amino acid triplets, with links drawn between CDR3s whose pairwise similarity was above 0.82. Clones were called with MiXCR by TCRdb after fastp trimmed the public reads at Q25, and only in-frame beta chains were retained. One record per CDR3 amino acid sequence lists the most common genes and DNA. These V and J calls are TCRdb output, not the study's own analysis. In all, the sample holds about 21,000 distinct CDR3 sequences, and roughly 4.5% of those were seen once. In total, the top ten clones hold 6.5% to 9% of the sample.

The TCR was taken from a male donor with early-stage non-small cell lung cancer. This chain is built from TRBV5-1 and TRBJ1-2, with no confident D gene call. The source material was PBMCs, sampled at surgery. The CDR3 reads CASSLATDGSYGYTF. The nucleotide sequence reads TGCGCCAGCAGCTTGGCCACAGACGGATCCTATGGCTACACCTTC.